This TCR beta chain was retrieved from a study of T cell clones after liver transplantation. Study-wide background: Graft-donor-reactive sequences were compared with third-party-reactive TCRbeta sequences from pre-transplant mixed lymphocyte reactions. Timepoints were pre-transplant, pre-withdrawal, and after withdrawal was completed or failed. Whole-study findings and limits: Graft donor-reactive T cells possibly entered the graft instead of undergoing deletion.

Repertoires were generated with immunoSEQ multiplex PCR, while TCRdb's copy carries only in-frame clones and drops some. The sample yields about 12,000 clones, just under 75% seen once. On this clone: No antigen is known for it.

Material: CD8+ T cells from blood, obtained at the 22-month timepoint. The TCR sequence derives from a human patient who received a liver transplant. Certain T cells may be donor cells from the graft.

The CDR3 loop reads CASSFGGSGYTF. The CDR3 nucleotides are TGTGCCAGCAGTTTCGGGGGGAGCGGCTACACCTTC. The gene calls are TRBV27 and TRBJ1-2, with D possibly matching TRBD1 (5 bases). V was clipped by 3 bases and J by 8 bases, with 10 bases between them. The CDR3 runs 12 residues. CDR1 is MNHEY, CDR2 SMNVEV, per germline (reference sequence).